The 11 T cell receptor beta chains given below trace back to one sample, sequenced in a study of blood T cell repertoires in COVID-19 (TCRdb year 2020). Libraries were made using the immunoSEQ multiplex PCR assay. Imported from immuneACCESS, the table was reduced by TCRdb to in-frame sequences with V and J called. These copies leave out some clones; in studies compared against another copy, an unresolved V gene accounts for under half, and the cause of the remainder is not known. The sample profile shows around 140,000 clones; 84% of them were found once. The top ten constitute around 9.5% of the sample. The sequenced material came from peripheral blood. The receptors originated from a man aged 25-40 years with COVID-19, enrolled during active disease.

This chain joins TRBV9 and TRBJ1-6, with D tentatively TRBD1 (6 bases). Germline assignment: CDR1 SGDLS and CDR2 YYNGEE. V was shortened by 0 bases and J by 5 bases, with 12 bases between the two germline ends. The CDR3 is 16 residues long. CDR3: CASSVEVRGDNSPLHF. DNA for the CDR3: TGTGCCAGCAGCGTAGAAGTCAGGGGCGATAATTCACCCCTCCACTTT.

The chain links TRBV18 to TRBJ2-7, with 10 bases that match TRBD1. CDR1 and CDR2 (germline): KGHSH, LQKENI. CDR3 length equals 15 residues. J was trimmed by 6 bases and V by 3 bases; bases with no gene match: 8. CDR3 in DNA: TGTGCCAGCTCACCGACCGGGACAGGGGCGGTCGAGCAGTACTTC. It yields the protein CASSPTGTGAVEQYF.

The chain combines TRBV9 with TRBJ2-7; TRBD2 agrees at 9 bases. The CDR3 runs to 15 residues. The V gene end was trimmed by 1 base and the J gene end by 4 bases; junction bases not matched to a gene: 6. Germline CDR1 and CDR2: SGDLS and YYNGEE. The CDR3 nucleotides are TGTGCCAGCAGCGTATCGGCGGGAGGGGAATACGAGCAGTACTTC. As protein: CASSVSAGGEYEQYF.

The chain uses TRBV6-5 and TRBJ2-6; 9 nucleotides align to TRBD2. Germline values: CDR1 MNHEY, CDR2 SVGAGI. Germline trimming cut 6 bases from V and 0 bases from J; bases unmatched to any gene: 0. This CDR3 has 15 residues. The CDR3 DNA reads TGTGCCAGCAGGACTAGCGGCTCTGGGGCCAACGTCCTGACTTTC. Its protein is CASRTSGSGANVLTF.

The rearrangement links TRBV4-1 to TRBJ2-1, with 7 positions matching TRBD1. The CDR3 contains 16 residues. V gave up 2 bases and J gave up 7 bases; unmatched junction bases: 11. CDR1 and CDR2 (germline): MGHRA, YSYEKL. The CDR3 reads CASSQPGQVRGNEQFF. In DNA form, the CDR3 reads TGCGCCAGCAGCCAACCAGGACAGGTGAGGGGAAATGAGCAGTTCTTC.

This chain connects TRBV7-8 to TRBJ2-5; 7 positions match TRBD2. The CDR3 has 13 residues. The V segment lost 7 bases and the J segment 5 bases; nucleotides outside the gene matches: 7. Germline CDR1 is SGHVS and CDR2 is FQNEAQ. The CDR3 reads CASKGRGKETQYF. CDR3 in DNA: TGTGCCAGCAAAGGGCGGGGGAAGGAGACCCAGTACTTC.

The V call is TRBV28, the J call TRBJ1-5, with TRBD1 identical over 7 bases. Trimming took 8 bases from V and 7 from J; bases not matched to a gene: 8. Germline-derived CDR1 and CDR2 are MDHEN and SYDVKM. This CDR3 has 13 amino acids. The CDR3: CASQRGGVQPQHF. Written as DNA, the CDR3 is TGTGCCAGCCAGAGAGGGGGCGTGCAGCCCCAGCATTTT.

The chain combines TRBV6-5 with TRBJ1-2; no reliable D call. V was shortened by 6 bases and J by 5 bases, with 7 bases between the two germline ends. The CDR3 spans 11 residues. Germline CDR1 and CDR2: MNHEY and SVGAGI. The CDR3 sequence: CASSGLYGYTF. CDR3 DNA sequence: TGTGCCAGCAGCGGGTTATATGGCTACACCTTC.

In this sample, this clone turned up once. V and J are TRBV6-1 and TRBJ2-3, with D perhaps matching TRBD2 (5 bases). The CDR3 is 17 amino acids. Germline V gives CDR1 MNHNS, CDR2 SASEGT. V was trimmed by 4 bases and J by 3 bases, leaving 20 bases between them. The CDR3 DNA is TGTGCCAGCAGTGGCCCTTCTGGAACTGTAGCGACAGATACGCAGTATTTT. It yields the protein CASSGPSGTVATDTQYF.

The chain links TRBV6-5 to TRBJ1-3, with D possibly TRBD1 on 5 matching bases. CDR3 length: 15 residues. Between the trimmed V and J ends, which lost 6 bases and 3 bases, there was a span of 15 bases. Per germline, CDR1 MNHEY and CDR2 SVGAGI. CDR3: CASRAGRSIGNTIYF. The CDR3 DNA is TGTGCCAGCAGGGCGGGACGAAGCATTGGAAACACCATATATTTT.

This chain joins TRBV27 and TRBJ1-1; a possible D gene is TRBD1 (5 bases). Germline values: CDR1 MNHEY, CDR2 SMNVEV (reference sequence). This CDR3 is built from 14 residues. The V end lost 6 bases, the J end lost 2 bases, and 13 bases lay between the germline ends. This CDR3 reads CASREGLLNTEAFF. CDR3 DNA sequence: TGTGCCAGCAGGGAGGGGCTCCTTAACACTGAAGCTTTCTTT.